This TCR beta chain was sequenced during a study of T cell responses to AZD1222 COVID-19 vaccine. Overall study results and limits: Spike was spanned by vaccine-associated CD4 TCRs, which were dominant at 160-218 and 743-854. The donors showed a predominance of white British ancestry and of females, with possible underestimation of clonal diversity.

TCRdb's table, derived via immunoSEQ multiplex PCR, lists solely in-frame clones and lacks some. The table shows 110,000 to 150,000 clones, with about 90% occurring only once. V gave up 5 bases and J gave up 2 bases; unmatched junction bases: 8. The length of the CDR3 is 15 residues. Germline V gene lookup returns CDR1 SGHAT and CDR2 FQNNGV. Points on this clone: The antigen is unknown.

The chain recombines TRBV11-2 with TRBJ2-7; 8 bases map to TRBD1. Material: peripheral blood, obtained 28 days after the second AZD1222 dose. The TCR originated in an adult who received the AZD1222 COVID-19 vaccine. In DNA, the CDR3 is TGTGCCAGCAGCACCCACAGGGGGAGAGCCTACGAGCAGTACTTC. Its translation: CASSTHRGRAYEQYF.